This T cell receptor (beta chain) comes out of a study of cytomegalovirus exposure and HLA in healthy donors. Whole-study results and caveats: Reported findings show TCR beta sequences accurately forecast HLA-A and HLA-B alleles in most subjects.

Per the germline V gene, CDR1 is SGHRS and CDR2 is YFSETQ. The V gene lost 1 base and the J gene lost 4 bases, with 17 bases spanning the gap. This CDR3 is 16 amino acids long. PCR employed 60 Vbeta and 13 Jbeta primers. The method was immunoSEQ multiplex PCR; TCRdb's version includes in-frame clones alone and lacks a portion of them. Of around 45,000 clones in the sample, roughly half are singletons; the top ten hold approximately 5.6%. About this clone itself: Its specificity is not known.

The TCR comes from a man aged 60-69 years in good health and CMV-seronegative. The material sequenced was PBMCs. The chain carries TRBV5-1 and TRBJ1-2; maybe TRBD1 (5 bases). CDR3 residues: CASSLQGGAGLYGYTF. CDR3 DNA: TGCGCCAGCAGCTTGCAGGGCGGGGCGGGTCTCTATGGCTACACCTTC.